These T cell receptor beta chains were read from a single sample in a study of blood T cell repertoires in COVID-19. Clones were sequenced by immunoSEQ multiplex PCR, and TCRdb holds only the in-frame ones, with some missing. The repertoire holds about 53,000 clones, with over 90% as singletons. What was sequenced was peripheral blood. The receptors were gathered from a human donor in a cohort sampled during active COVID-19. CDR3s include the opening cysteine and the closing phenylalanine or tryptophan. Each record gives: V gene, J gene, D gene, clone size, CDR3 DNA, CDR3 protein. A D gene is named only where the DNA matches it firmly. Size tells how often a clone was seen (once, few, many) or the class of an expanded clone, and some rows leave it out.

V gene: TRBV27
J gene: TRBJ1-2
D gene: NA
clone size: NA
CDR3 DNA: TGTGCCAGCAGCCGAAGTCCCCAGGCAGTTAACTATGGCTACACCTTC
CDR3 protein: CASSRSPQAVNYGYTF

V gene: TRBV11-3
J gene: TRBJ2-1
D gene: NA
clone size: NA
CDR3 DNA: TGTGCCAGCAGCTTAGACCCTAGTCATGAGCAGTTCTTC
CDR3 protein: CASSLDPSHEQFF

V gene: TRBV28
J gene: TRBJ2-1
D gene: NA
clone size: NA
CDR3 DNA: TGTGCCAGCACCCCCTTGGACAGCTCCTACAATGAGCAGTTCTTC
CDR3 protein: CASTPLDSSYNEQFF

V gene: TRBV5-8
J gene: TRBJ2-3
D gene: NA
clone size: NA
CDR3 DNA: TGTGCCAGCAGCTTGGAGCAGGGGCTAAGCACAGATACGCAGTATTTT
CDR3 protein: CASSLEQGLSTDTQYF

V gene: TRBV24-1
J gene: TRBJ1-2
D gene: NA
clone size: few
CDR3 DNA: TGTGCCACCAGTGAGCCAAACAGGTACTATGGCTACACCTTC
CDR3 protein: CATSEPNRYYGYTF

V gene: TRBV2
J gene: TRBJ2-1
D gene: NA
clone size: NA
CDR3 DNA: TGTGCCAGCAGCGATAGACTCACGCTTAACAATGAGCAGTTCTTC
CDR3 protein: CASSDRLTLNNEQFF

V gene: TRBV7-2
J gene: TRBJ2-7
D gene: TRBD2
clone size: NA
CDR3 DNA: TGTGCCAGCAGACCAGTACTAGCGGGGTACTACGAGCAGTACTTC
CDR3 protein: CASRPVLAGYYEQYF

V gene: TRBV25-1
J gene: TRBJ2-2
D gene: NA
clone size: NA
CDR3 DNA: TGTGCCAGCAGGAGGGACACCGGGGAGCTGTTTTTT
CDR3 protein: CASRRDTGELFF

V gene: TRBV24-1
J gene: TRBJ2-1
D gene: NA
clone size: NA
CDR3 DNA: TGTGCCACCAGTGATTACCTAGACAGTGAGCAGTTCTTC
CDR3 protein: CATSDYLDSEQFF

V gene: TRBV4-1
J gene: TRBJ1-1
D gene: NA
clone size: NA
CDR3 DNA: TGCGCCAGCAGCCCCGCGGTCAGGGTGAACACTGAAGCTTTCTTT
CDR3 protein: CASSPAVRVNTEAFF

V gene: TRBV7-2
J gene: TRBJ2-3
D gene: NA
clone size: once
CDR3 DNA: TGTGCCAGCAGCTTAGGAGGTTCGGCAGATACGCAGTATTTT
CDR3 protein: CASSLGGSADTQYF

V gene: TRBV7-9
J gene: TRBJ2-3
D gene: TRBD2
clone size: NA
CDR3 DNA: TGTGCCAGCAGCTTATTTCCAGGTGGGGGGGAGACAGATACGCAGTATTTT
CDR3 protein: CASSLFPGGGETDTQYF

V gene: TRBV2
J gene: TRBJ2-3
D gene: TRBD2
clone size: once
CDR3 DNA: TGTGCCAGCAGTGCGGCTAGCGGGGAAGCAGATACGCAGTATTTT
CDR3 protein: CASSAASGEADTQYF

V gene: TRBV14
J gene: TRBJ2-5
D gene: TRBD2
clone size: NA
CDR3 DNA: TGTGCCAGCAGCCGCCGGCTAGCGGGAGAGGGAGAGACCCAGTACTTC
CDR3 protein: CASSRRLAGEGETQYF

V gene: TRBV27
J gene: TRBJ1-5
D gene: NA
clone size: NA
CDR3 DNA: TGTGCCAGCAGGGTAGACACCCATCAGCCCCAGCATTTT
CDR3 protein: CASRVDTHQPQHF

V gene: TRBV14
J gene: TRBJ1-2
D gene: TRBD1
clone size: NA
CDR3 DNA: TGTGCCAGCAGCAGGTCCGGGACAGAGGTATACACCTTC
CDR3 protein: CASSRSGTEVYTF

V gene: TRBV7-9
J gene: TRBJ1-4
D gene: TRBD1
clone size: once
CDR3 DNA: TGTGCCAGCAGCCGGGGACAGCTGGGCGAAAAACTGTTTTTT
CDR3 protein: CASSRGQLGEKLFF

V gene: TRBV24-1
J gene: TRBJ2-1
D gene: TRBD1
clone size: once
CDR3 DNA: TGTGCCACCAGTGAACCGACAGGGGCCATCTCGGGCACCTACAATGAGCAGTTCTTC
CDR3 protein: CATSEPTGAISGTYNEQFF

V gene: TRBV5-8
J gene: TRBJ1-5
D gene: NA
clone size: few
CDR3 DNA: TGTGCCAGCAGCTTGAGACAGACAAATCAGCCCCAGCATTTT
CDR3 protein: CASSLRQTNQPQHF

V gene: TRBV9
J gene: TRBJ2-2
D gene: NA
clone size: NA
CDR3 DNA: TGTGCCAGCAGCGTCTTCCCTTCTACCGGGGAGCTGTTTTTT
CDR3 protein: CASSVFPSTGELFF

V gene: TRBV4-1
J gene: TRBJ2-7
D gene: TRBD2
clone size: few
CDR3 DNA: TGCGCCAGCAGCCGCCTGACCGGGAGGGCCGGCTACGAGCAGTACTTC
CDR3 protein: CASSRLTGRAGYEQYF

V gene: TRBV7-9
J gene: TRBJ2-3
D gene: TRBD1
clone size: NA
CDR3 DNA: TGTGCCAGCAGCTTAGAGACAGGGAGCACAGATACGCAGTATTTT
CDR3 protein: CASSLETGSTDTQYF

V gene: TRBV6-2/TRBV6-3
J gene: TRBJ2-3
D gene: NA
clone size: NA
CDR3 DNA: TGTGCCAGCAGTCCCAGGGGGGCAGATACGCAGTATTTT
CDR3 protein: CASSPRGADTQYF

V gene: TRBV6-5
J gene: TRBJ1-1
D gene: NA
clone size: NA
CDR3 DNA: TGTGCCACATACAGGGACTATAATACTGAAGCTTTCTTT
CDR3 protein: CATYRDYNTEAFF

V gene: TRBV2
J gene: TRBJ2-1
D gene: NA
clone size: NA
CDR3 DNA: TGTGCCAGCAGTGTTAGCAGCTCCTACAATGAGCAGTTCTTC
CDR3 protein: CASSVSSSYNEQFF

V gene: TRBV7-2
J gene: TRBJ2-1
D gene: NA
clone size: NA
CDR3 DNA: TGTGCCAGCAGCTCCTTCAACAGGGTCGATGAGCAGTTCTTC
CDR3 protein: CASSSFNRVDEQFF